This is a list of T cell receptor beta chains from one sample in a study of cytomegalovirus exposure and HLA in healthy donors. Produced via immunoSEQ multiplex PCR; TCRdb's table is partial and in-frame only. Among roughly 200,000 clones listed, 75% to 85% were seen once. Sequenced input: PBMCs. These receptors were obtained from a woman aged 60-70 years in good health and CMV-seropositive. Both conserved end residues are part of each CDR3. D genes are given only for firm matches. Not all rows give a size; the values are once, few, many and, for expanded clones, a class.

- - TRBJ2-7 TRBV5-1 TGCGCCAGCAGCTTGGGTCTGGAGCGAGGATACGAGCAGTACTTC CASSLGLERGYEQYF
few - TRBJ2-5 TRBV9 TGTGCCAGCAGCTCACAGTATCAAGAGACCCAGTACTTC CASSSQYQETQYF
few - TRBJ1-5 TRBV18 TGTGCCAGCTCACCTCAGGGCAGCAATAGCAATCAGCCCCAGCATTTT CASSPQGSNSNQPQHF
- - TRBJ2-1 TRBV4-1 TGCGCCAGCAGCCGACTCAACTTGGACCGGGGGTATGAGCAGTTCTTC CASSRLNLDRGYEQFF
- TRBD2 TRBJ2-1 TRBV19 TGTGCCAGTAGTAGGACTAGCAGAGCCTACAATGAGCAGTTCTTC CASSRTSRAYNEQFF
- - TRBJ1-5 TRBV28 TGTGCCAGCAGTTCAGACGGCTCGGGACAGCCCCAGCATTTT CASSSDGSGQPQHF
- TRBD1 TRBJ2-7 TRBV27 TGTGCCAGCAGTCCCCGACAGGGAACCTACGAGCAGTACTTC CASSPRQGTYEQYF
- - TRBJ2-1 TRBV28 TGTGCCAGCAGTGCTTTGAGCGCTAACTCCTACAATGAGCAGTTCTTC CASSALSANSYNEQFF
few - TRBJ1-1 TRBV10-3 TGTGCCATCAGTGAGGACATGGAAGACACTGAAGCTTTCTTT CAISEDMEDTEAFF
few - TRBJ2-2 TRBV6-6 TGTGCCAGCAAGCCCGAGGGCGGGGAGCTGTTTTTT CASKPEGGELFF
few - TRBJ2-7 TRBV7-9 TGTGCCAGCAGCCCGATCACAGCCCACTCCTACGAGCAGTACTTC CASSPITAHSYEQYF
- - TRBJ1-2 TRBV4-1 TGCGCCAGCAGCCAAGGCCAGGGGCCGTGGGATGGTCGTGTCTACACCTTC CASSQGQGPWDGRVYTF
- - TRBJ2-1 TRBV5-1 TGCGCCAGCACGGAGGCGGACTACAATGAGCAGTTCTTC CASTEADYNEQFF
once TRBD2 TRBJ2-2 TRBV4-1 TGCGCCAGCAGCCACCCGGGGGGGCTTGGCACCGGGGAGCTGTTTTTT CASSHPGGLGTGELFF
- TRBD1 TRBJ2-7 TRBV30 TGTGCCATGGACAGGGGAGGCTACGAGCAGTACTTC CAMDRGGYEQYF
- - TRBJ1-1 TRBV5-1 TGCGCCAGCAGCGTGGGGACACTTAACACTGAAGCTTTCTTT CASSVGTLNTEAFF
once TRBD1 TRBJ2-7 TRBV28 TGTGCCAGCAGTTTTCAAGGGACAGGGGACGAGCAGTACTTC CASSFQGTGDEQYF
- - TRBJ1-1 TRBV7-9 TGTGCCAGCAGCCCCAGTGTGAATCCTGAAGCTTTCTTT CASSPSVNPEAFF
- TRBD2 TRBJ2-4 TRBV4-2 TGTGCCAGCAGCCAAGGAGGGACTAGCGGGGGGGCCGAAATTCAGTACTTC CASSQGGTSGGAEIQYF
- - TRBJ1-2 TRBV2 TGTGCCAGCAGAGGACAGAATACCTACTATGGCTACACCTTC CASRGQNTYYGYTF
- TRBD1 TRBJ2-7 TRBV2 TGTGCCAGCAGTGAGGGGACAGGGGTTTACGAGCAGTACTTC CASSEGTGVYEQYF
few - TRBJ1-5 TRBV29-1 TGCAGCCCCCGGGGGGGGAAAGCTAGCAATCAGCCCCAGCATTTT CSPRGGKASNQPQHF